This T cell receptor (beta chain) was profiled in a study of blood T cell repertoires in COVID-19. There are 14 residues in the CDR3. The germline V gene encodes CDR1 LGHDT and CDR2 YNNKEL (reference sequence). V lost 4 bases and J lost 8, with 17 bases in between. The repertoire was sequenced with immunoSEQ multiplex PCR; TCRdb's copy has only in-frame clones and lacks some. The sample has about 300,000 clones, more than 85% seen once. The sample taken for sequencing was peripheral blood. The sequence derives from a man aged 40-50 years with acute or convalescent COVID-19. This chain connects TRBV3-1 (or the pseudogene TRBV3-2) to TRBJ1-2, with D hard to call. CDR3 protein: CASSPRETGGGYTF. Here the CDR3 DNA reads TGTGCCAGCAGCCCCCGGGAGACCGGAGGGGGCTACACCTTC.